The text below deals with one T cell receptor (beta chain). The data stem from a study of blood T cell repertoires in COVID-19. Study-level background: COVID-19 samples, acute and convalescent, were from the United States, Italy and Spain. The analysed material was cDNA or gDNA that came from T cells, B-cell-depleted T cells, or PBMCs.

Cohort 3 recovered donors had two negative PCRs, clearance, or symptom resolution. The CDR3 runs to 14 residues. The V and J ends lost 5 bases and 7 bases, in that order; junction bases with no gene match: 7. Per germline, CDR1 SNHLY and CDR2 FYNNEI. Clones were sequenced by immunoSEQ multiplex PCR, and TCRdb holds only the in-frame ones, with some missing. The top ten hold approximately 1.2% of the sample, which has over 250,000 clones, 90% seen once. This TCR was recovered from a woman in her twenties or thirties who had recovered from COVID-19. This chain uses TRBV2 with TRBJ1-5, with 8 bases fitting TRBD1. Material for sequencing was PBMCs or T cells enriched from blood (not recorded which). DNA of the CDR3: TGTGCCAGCAGTCCTCGGACAGGGCGACAGCCCCAGCATTTT. Amino acids: CASSPRTGRQPQHF.